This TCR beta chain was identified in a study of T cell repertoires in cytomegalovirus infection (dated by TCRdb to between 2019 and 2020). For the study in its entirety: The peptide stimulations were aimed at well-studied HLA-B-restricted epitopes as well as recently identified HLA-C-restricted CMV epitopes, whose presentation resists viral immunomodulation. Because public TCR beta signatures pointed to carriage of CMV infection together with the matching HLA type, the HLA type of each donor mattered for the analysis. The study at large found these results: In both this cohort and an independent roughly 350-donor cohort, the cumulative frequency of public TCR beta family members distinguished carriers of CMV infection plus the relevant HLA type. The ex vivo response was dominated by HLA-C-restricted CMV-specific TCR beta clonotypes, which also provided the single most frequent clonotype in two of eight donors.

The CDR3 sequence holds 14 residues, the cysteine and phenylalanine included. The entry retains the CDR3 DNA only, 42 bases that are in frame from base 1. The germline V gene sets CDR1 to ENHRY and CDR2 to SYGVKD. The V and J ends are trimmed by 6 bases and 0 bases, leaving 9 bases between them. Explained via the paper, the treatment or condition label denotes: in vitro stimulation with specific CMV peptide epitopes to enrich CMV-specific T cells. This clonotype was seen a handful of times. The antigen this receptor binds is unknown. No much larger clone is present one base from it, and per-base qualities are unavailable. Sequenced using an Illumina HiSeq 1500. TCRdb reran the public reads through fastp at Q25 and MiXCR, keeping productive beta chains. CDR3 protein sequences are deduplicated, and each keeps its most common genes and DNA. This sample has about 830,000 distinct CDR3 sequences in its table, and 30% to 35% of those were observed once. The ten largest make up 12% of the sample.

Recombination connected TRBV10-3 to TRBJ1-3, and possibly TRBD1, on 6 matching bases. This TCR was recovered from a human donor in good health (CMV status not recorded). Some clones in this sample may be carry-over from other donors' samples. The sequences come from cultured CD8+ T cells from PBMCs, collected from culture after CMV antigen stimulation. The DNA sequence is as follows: TGTGCCATCAGGGCGGGACACTCTGGAAACACCATATATTTT. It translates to CAIRAGHSGNTIYF.